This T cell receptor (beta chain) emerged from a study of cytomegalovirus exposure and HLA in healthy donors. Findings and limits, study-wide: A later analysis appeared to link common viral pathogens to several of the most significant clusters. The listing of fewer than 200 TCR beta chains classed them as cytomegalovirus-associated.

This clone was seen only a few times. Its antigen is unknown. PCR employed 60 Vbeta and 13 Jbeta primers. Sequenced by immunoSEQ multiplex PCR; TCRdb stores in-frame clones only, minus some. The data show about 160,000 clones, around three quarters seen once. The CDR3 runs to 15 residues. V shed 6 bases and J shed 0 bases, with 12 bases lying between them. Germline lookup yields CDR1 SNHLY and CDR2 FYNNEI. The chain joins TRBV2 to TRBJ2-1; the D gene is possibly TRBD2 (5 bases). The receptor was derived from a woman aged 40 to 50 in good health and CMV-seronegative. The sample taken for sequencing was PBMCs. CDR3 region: CASSLGELSYNEQFF. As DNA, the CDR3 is TGTGCCAGCAGCCTCGGGGAACTCTCCTACAATGAGCAGTTCTTC.